One and the same sample provided the 11 T cell receptor beta chains below, sequenced in a study of patients and donors after allogeneic stem cell transplantation. TCRdb processed the RT-PCR reads anew with MiXCR; each CDR3 protein has one entry. Of approximately 150,000 distinct CDR3 sequences in the sample, over 25% were seen once. The sample was blood, either unsorted or a sorted T cell fraction (not recorded which). These receptors were taken from a human donor who was either an allogeneic HSCT recipient or a stem cell or donor lymphocyte infusion donor (not recorded which). It is not recorded whose cells these are; they may come from a transplant donor.

The rearrangement uses TRBV27 and TRBJ2-7; TRBD1 matches 7 bases. The trim removed 4 bases at V and 3 bases at J, leaving 9 bases unmatched. CDR3 length equals 15 residues. CDR1 is MNHEY, CDR2 SMNVEV, per germline (reference sequence). CDR3 nucleotides: TGTGCCAGCAGTTCTTACAGGGGTGGGAACTACGAGCAGTACTTC. Its protein product is CASSSYRGGNYEQYF.

This clonotype showed up just a few times. The chain combines TRBV24-1 with TRBJ1-2; no clear D gene. The germline V and J ends were trimmed by 3 bases and 8 bases, with 15 bases remaining between them. Germline V gene sequence: CDR1 KGHDR, CDR2 SFDVKD. The CDR3 runs 14 residues. This CDR3 reads CATSDRGRSRGYTF. CDR3 bases: TGTGCCACCAGTGATCGCGGGAGGTCCCGAGGCTACACCTTC.

This chain links TRBV5-1 with TRBJ2-2, with TRBD2 matching over 7 bases. The CDR3 totals 15 residues. V lost 5 bases, J lost 2 bases, and 6 bases stayed unmatched. Germline loops: CDR1 SGHRS, CDR2 YFSETQ. In DNA, the CDR3 is TGCGCCAGCAGTAAGCGGGATATTAACACCGGGGAGCTGTTTTTT. Translation gives CASSKRDINTGELFF.

The chain employs TRBV18 and TRBJ1-1; 7 nucleotides align to TRBD1. Trimming removed 3 bases from V and 4 bases from J; junction bases left unmatched: 5. The CDR3 has 14 amino acids. The germline V gene has CDR1 KGHSH and CDR2 LQKENI. The CDR3 spells CASSPGQTGTEAFF. CDR3 sequence (DNA): TGTGCCAGCTCACCGGGACAGACGGGCACTGAAGCTTTCTTT.

This clonotype was observed a few times. The chain uses TRBV4-3 and TRBJ2-5; no clear D gene. The CDR3 contains 16 residues. Germline lookup yields CDR1 LGHNA and CDR2 YSLEER. V was cut by 0 bases and J by 1 base, with 12 bases left in between. The CDR3 coding sequence is TGCGCCAGCAGCCAAGAGTTCCAGACAAGCCAAGAGACCCAGTACTTC. This codes for CASSQEFQTSQETQYF.

For this clonotype: A much larger clone sits a single nucleotide away, making a read error possible. The CDR3: CASSPTDARENLFF. DNA of the CDR3: TGCGCCAGCAGCCCGACAGACGCTCGAGAAAATCTGTTTTTT. J is TRBJ1-4 and V is TRBV5-1, with D perhaps matching TRBD1 (5 bases). Germline V gene data show CDR1 as SGHRS and CDR2 as YFSETQ. The CDR3 is 14 amino acids.

There are a few counts of this clonotype. This chain connects TRBV12-3 or TRBV12-4 to TRBJ1-1; a possible D gene is TRBD1 (5 bases). V was pared by 6 bases and J by 4 bases, with 9 bases between. The CDR3 runs to 12 residues. The CDR3 coding sequence is TGTGCCAGCAGATCAGGGATCACTGAAGCTTTCTTT. It translates to CASRSGITEAFF.

CDR3: CASSVHGGGTDTQYF. CDR3 nucleotide sequence: TGTGCCAGCAGCGTCCATGGGGGGGGCACAGATACGCAGTATTTT. The gene calls are TRBV9 and TRBJ2-3; 7 bases match TRBD2. This CDR3 comprises 15 residues. V lost 2 bases to trimming and J lost 1 base; unmatched junction nucleotides: 4. The V gene's germline CDR1 is SGDLS and CDR2 YYNGEE.

The chain joins TRBV4-3 to TRBJ2-1; 8 nucleotides align to TRBD2. The CDR3 is 17 amino acids. Germline values: CDR1 LGHNA, CDR2 YSLEER. With 2 bases clipped from V and 12 bases from J, the junction kept 18 bases outside the gene matches. The CDR3 bases are TGCGCCAGCAGCCAATCCTACCCAGGACTAGCCCATTGGAGGCAGTTCTTC. It specifies CASSQSYPGLAHWRQFF.

The rearrangement uses TRBV27 and TRBJ2-3; D remains unclear. Germline-derived CDR1 and CDR2 are MNHEY and SMNVEV (reference sequence). Trimming stripped 2 bases from V and 2 bases from J, with 8 bases between. The CDR3 runs 14 residues. CDR3 sequence reads: CASSLGWNTDTQYF. The CDR3 DNA is TGTGCCAGCAGTTTAGGCTGGAACACAGATACGCAGTATTTT.

V is TRBV12-3 or TRBV12-4 and J is TRBJ2-2; 11 bases are a match to TRBD2. Losses at the gene ends were 1 base for V and 4 bases for J; bases not matched to a gene: 14. This CDR3 comprises 20 residues. The CDR3, as DNA: TGTGCCAGCAGTTTAGAAGGGACTAGCGGTCTTGGGAGGGCCACCGGGGAGCTGTTTTTT. Translated, it gives CASSLEGTSGLGRATGELFF.